The 4 T cell receptor beta chains given below trace back to one sample, sequenced in a study of blood T cell repertoires in COVID-19. Generated by immunoSEQ multiplex PCR, the TCRdb table keeps only in-frame clones and is missing some. The sample carries some 41,000 clones, 75% to 90% recorded once. The sequenced sample consisted of peripheral blood. These receptor sequences come from a woman of 80 years or more with active COVID-19.

The chain employs TRBV5-6 and TRBJ2-7; the D gene is possibly TRBD1 (5 bases). With 2 bases removed from V and 0 bases from J, the gap between germline ends came to 6 bases. Per the germline V gene, CDR1 is SGHDT and CDR2 is YYEEEE. This CDR3 spans 13 amino acids. The CDR3 DNA sequence: TGTGCCAGCAGCTTCACAGGCTCCTACGAGCAGTACTTC. Translation: CASSFTGSYEQYF.

For the CDR3, the DNA is TGTGCCTGGAGCGGAAGCGGGGCAACTAATGAAAAACTGTTTTTT. The encoded protein is CAWSGSGATNEKLFF. V and J are TRBV30 and TRBJ1-4; D remains unclear. This CDR3 spans 15 amino acids. V was pared by 3 bases and J by 0 bases, with 11 bases between. Germline V lookup: CDR1 GTSNPN, CDR2 SVGIG (reference sequence).

The chain combines TRBV6-5 with TRBJ2-6; D remains ambiguous. This CDR3 is 15 amino acids long. V shed 5 bases and J shed 1 base, with 9 bases lying between them. CDR1 and CDR2 from the germline V gene are MNHEY and SVGAGI. The CDR3 DNA follows: TGTGCCAGCAGTCCGTTGGAGTCTGGGGCCAACGTCCTGACTTTC. Encoded protein: CASSPLESGANVLTF.

This chain links TRBV7-2 with TRBJ2-7; 9 bases line up with TRBD2. V was clipped by 1 base and J by 5 bases; unmatched bases: 6. CDR1 and CDR2 (germline): SGHTA, FQGNSA. The CDR3 contains 15 residues. In DNA, the CDR3 is TGTGCCAGCAGCTTAGTCGGCGGGGGGGCCGACGAGCAGTACTTC. Its protein product is CASSLVGGGADEQYF.